Shown below are 14 T cell receptor beta chains from a single sample sequenced in a study of control samples from healthy donors and cancer patients. This table comes from immunoSEQ multiplex PCR, and its TCRdb copy is limited to in-frame clones, with some not included. Among 53,000 or so clones, about nine tenths were seen once, and the ten largest hold 11% to 15%. The sequenced sample consisted of PBMCs. These receptors were collected from a man aged 55 to 70 with head and neck cancer.

The genes are TRBV18 and TRBJ1-3; D remains ambiguous. The CDR3 spans 20 residues. V lost 0 bases and J lost 0, with 21 bases in between. CDR1 and CDR2 (germline): KGHSH, LQKENI. CDR3 sequence reads: CASSPPPLAAQLSSGNTIYF. Written as DNA, the CDR3 is TGTGCCAGCTCACCACCCCCGCTGGCAGCACAACTCTCCTCTGGAAACACCATATATTTT.

V usage is TRBV9 and J usage is TRBJ2-5; D assignment may be TRBD1 or TRBD2 (5 bases each). From germline, CDR1 is SGDLS and CDR2 YYNGEE. This CDR3 region has 14 residues. V lost 0 bases, J lost 5 bases, and 11 bases lay in between. The CDR3 spells CASSVAGGVETQYF. DNA of the CDR3: TGTGCCAGCAGCGTAGCTGGGGGTGTGGAGACCCAGTACTTC.

The rearrangement joins TRBV3-1 (or the pseudogene TRBV3-2) to TRBJ2-2; 10 positions agree with TRBD2. CDR1 is LGHDT, CDR2 YNNKEL, per germline (reference sequence). The CDR3 runs to 18 residues. V shed 8 bases and J 4 bases; nucleotides not matched to a gene: 16. This chain's CDR3 is CASGPTSGIFRGTGELFF. CDR3 nucleotide sequence: TGTGCCAGCGGTCCCACTAGCGGGATATTTCGGGGCACCGGGGAGCTGTTTTTT.

A single count supports this clone. The DNA for the CDR3 is TGTGCCAGCAGGTCCGCAGGGGTCCTGACTTTC. Its translation is CASRSAGVLTF. This chain links TRBV2 with TRBJ2-6, with D possibly being TRBD1 (5 bases). This CDR3 region has 11 residues. Trimming stripped 6 bases from V and 13 bases from J, with 10 bases between. Germline CDR1 and CDR2: SNHLY and FYNNEI.

This chain joins TRBV11-2 and TRBJ2-1; 7 bases fit TRBD2. Trimming removed 1 base from V and 2 bases from J; junction bases left unmatched: 5. This CDR3 has 16 amino acids. Germline-derived CDR1 and CDR2 are SGHAT and FQNNGV. As DNA, the CDR3 is TGTGCCAGCAGCTTAGGGGGGGGGAGCACCTACAATGAGCAGTTCTTC. Protein product: CASSLGGGSTYNEQFF.

This clone was seen just once. J is TRBJ2-3 and V is TRBV5-1; 7 positions agree with TRBD2. CDR1 and CDR2 (germline): SGHRS, YFSETQ. V was pared by 2 bases and J by 5 bases, with 5 bases of the junction left unmatched. The CDR3 covers 14 residues. The CDR3 sequence is CASSFGGGRDTQYF. In DNA form, the CDR3 reads TGCGCCAGCAGCTTTGGCGGGGGTCGAGATACGCAGTATTTT. Full variable domain (rest looked up from reference TRBV5-1 and TRBJ2-3): KAGVTQTPRYLIKTRGQQVTLSCSPISGHRSVSWYQQTPGQGLQFLFEYFSETQRNKGNFPGRFSGRQFSNSRSEMNVSTLELGDSALYLCASSFGGGRDTQYFGPGTRLTVL.

This clone was detected only a few times. Other nucleotide sequences from this sample produce the same CDR3. The J gene is TRBJ1-5, the V gene TRBV19; D not resolved. V dropped 5 bases and J dropped 1 base, with 3 bases sitting between them. CDR1 is LNHDA, CDR2 SQIVND, per germline (reference sequence). CDR3 length equals 12 residues. In DNA, the CDR3 is TGTGCCAGTAGTGGCAGCAATCAGCCCCAGCATTTT. It translates to CASSGSNQPQHF.

The chain links TRBV5-5 to TRBJ2-1, with D tentatively TRBD1 (6 bases). Germline V lookup: CDR1 SGHKS, CDR2 YYEKEE (reference sequence). The CDR3 has 15 residues. The V end lost 5 bases, the J end lost 0 bases, and 12 bases lay between the germline ends. CDR3 sequence reads: CASRAQGSSYNEQFF. CDR3 DNA sequence: TGTGCCAGCAGGGCCCAGGGGAGCTCCTACAATGAGCAGTTCTTC.

This clone has more than one count but fewer than ten. V gene TRBV10-1 combines with J gene TRBJ2-7; possibly TRBD1 for D (7 bases). Germline V CDR1 and CDR2: WNHNN, SYGVQD (reference sequence). The CDR3 consists of 16 residues. Trimming pared 6 bases from V and 5 bases from J, leaving 23 bases between. The CDR3 nucleotides read TGCGCCAGCAGCGGAAAAACAGGGGACTTTCAGGACGAGCAGTACTTC. It specifies CASSGKTGDFQDEQYF.

The rearrangement joins TRBV7-3 to TRBJ1-2; no firm D call. Germline CDR1 is SGHTA and CDR2 is FQGTGA. The CDR3 consists of 16 residues. Trimming pared 0 bases from V and 5 bases from J, leaving 16 bases between. CDR3 bases: TGTGCCAGCAGCTTAACCGTTAACCCCCCACTTTATGGCTACACCTTC. Amino acids: CASSLTVNPPLYGYTF. The full variable domain, in which reference TRBV7-3 and TRBJ1-2 provide the parts outside the CDR3, is GAGVSQTPSNKVTEKGKYVELRCDPISGHTALYWYRQSLGQGPEFLIYFQGTGAADDSGLPNDRFFAVRPEGSVSTLKIQRTERGDSAVYLCASSLTVNPPLYGYTFGSGTRLTVV.

The V and J genes are TRBV19 and TRBJ1-5, with TRBD1 identical over 9 bases. This CDR3 has 16 amino acids. The J segment lost 3 bases and the V segment lost 3 bases, leaving 6 bases of the junction unmatched. The V gene's germline CDR1 is LNHDA and CDR2 SQIVND (reference sequence). The CDR3 DNA sequence: TGTGCCAGTAGTATTAGGACAGGGGCCACCAATCAGCCCCAGCATTTT. Amino acid sequence: CASSIRTGATNQPQHF.

The V and J genes are TRBV19 and TRBJ1-1; 9 bases are shared with TRBD1. CDR3 length: 14 residues. In germline, CDR1 is LNHDA, CDR2 SQIVND (reference sequence). Trimming removed 5 bases from V and 4 bases from J; junction bases left unmatched: 5. The CDR3, as DNA: TGTGCCAGTAGTTCACAGGGGGCTGGCACTGAAGCTTTCTTT. It is translated as CASSSQGAGTEAFF.

The chain couples TRBV19 to TRBJ2-5; D uncertain. Per the germline V gene, CDR1 is LNHDA and CDR2 is SQIVND (reference sequence). There are 15 residues in the CDR3. The V end lost 2 bases, the J end lost 0 bases, and 10 bases lay between the germline ends. The CDR3 region is CASSISPGNQETQYF. CDR3 coding DNA: TGTGCCAGTAGTATAAGCCCCGGCAACCAAGAGACCCAGTACTTC. The full variable domain, rest sourced from reference TRBV19 and TRBJ2-5, is DGGITQSPKYLFRKEGQNVTLSCEQNLNHDAMYWYRQDPGQGLRLIYYSQIVNDFQKGDIAEGYSVSREKKESFPLTVTSAQKNPTAFYLCASSISPGNQETQYFGPGTRLLVL.

J is TRBJ2-5 and V is TRBV7-2; the match to TRBD2 covers 11 bases. CDR3 length: 18 residues. Germline lookup yields CDR1 SGHTA and CDR2 FQGNSA. V shed 1 base and J 5 bases; nucleotides not matched to a gene: 12. This CDR3 reads CASSLVPLFSGGDETQYF. Written as DNA, the CDR3 is TGTGCCAGCAGCTTAGTCCCCCTCTTTAGCGGGGGGGATGAGACCCAGTACTTC. The whole variable domain, filled in from reference TRBV7-2 and TRBJ2-5, reads GAGVSQSPSNKVTEKGKDVELRCDPISGHTALYWYRQSLGQGLEFLIYFQGNSAPDKSGLPSDRFSAERTGGSVSTLTIQRTQQEDSAVYLCASSLVPLFSGGDETQYFGPGTRLLVL.